This T cell receptor beta chain was profiled in a study of metastatic and nonmetastatic thyroid tumors. TCRdb re-processed the PCR reads through MiXCR. Found here are about 35,000 clones, around 32% of them singletons; the top ten hold 7.8%. CDR1 is KGHSH and CDR2 is LQKENI in the germline V gene. The CDR3 length is 13 residues. Until they underwent thyroid surgery, no patient had received any treatment. As regards this clone: One end of the junction fails to match germline, which may point to a read error.

The sequence came from a female donor with papillary thyroid cancer or a benign thyroid nodule (not recorded which). Some clones in this sample may be carry-over from other donors' samples. The chain employs TRBV18 and TRBJ2-7, with no clear D. The sequencing input was blood. The CDR3 DNA is TGTGCCAGCTCACCGCAGGCGGCCTACGCGCAGTACTTC. It yields the protein CASSPQAAYAQYF.